This TCR beta chain was retrieved from a study of cytomegalovirus exposure and HLA in healthy donors. PCR involved 60 Vbeta and 13 Jbeta primers. Repertoires were generated with immunoSEQ multiplex PCR, while TCRdb's copy carries only in-frame clones and drops some. The table includes about 160,000 clones, about three quarters detected once. These donors counted as nominally healthy when sampled, but unrecorded immune exposures were likely. Germline V CDR1 and CDR2: MNHEY, SVGAGI. The ends lost 0 bases at V and 3 bases at J; junction bases unmatched: 3. This CDR3 is built from 16 residues. The chain employs TRBV6-5 and TRBJ2-1; 9 bases map to TRBD1. Sequencing was performed on PBMCs. This TCR came from a woman in her 30s in good health and CMV-seronegative. For the CDR3, the DNA is TGTGCCAGCAGTTACTCTTGGGGACAGGGCTACAATGAGCAGTTCTTC. Translating gives CASSYSWGQGYNEQFF.